Listed here are 25 T cell receptor beta chains from one sample, sequenced in a study of blood T cell repertoires in COVID-19. Assay used: immunoSEQ multiplex PCR; TCRdb lists only in-frame clones, some missing. The repertoire holds roughly 400,000 clones, with 90% to 95% as singletons. The specimen sequenced was PBMCs or T cells enriched from blood (not recorded which). The receptor set was obtained from a woman aged 40 to 55 who had been exposed to COVID-19.

The V gene is TRBV7-8, the J gene TRBJ2-7, with TRBD2 as a possible D gene (5 bases). From germline, CDR1 is SGHVS and CDR2 FQNEAQ. Trimming cost V 5 bases and J 7 bases, with 18 bases left between them. The CDR3 runs to 14 residues. CDR3 nucleotides: TGTGCCAGCAGCCAAAAGGACCTAACGGGGGAGCAGTACTTC. The encoded protein is CASSQKDLTGEQYF.

The CDR3 loop reads CASSLPVGGNEKLFF. The DNA for the CDR3 is TGTGCCAGCAGCCTGCCCGTAGGCGGTAATGAAAAACTGTTTTTT. The chain combines TRBV5-5 with TRBJ1-4, with no clear D. The CDR3 length is 15 residues. Trimming took 4 bases from V and 4 from J, leaving 14 bases between them. Germline V lookup: CDR1 SGHKS, CDR2 YYEKEE (reference sequence).

The chain couples TRBV20-1 to TRBJ2-7; D is unresolved. The germline V gene has CDR1 DFQATT and CDR2 SNEGSKA (reference sequence). This CDR3 comprises 12 residues. Between the trimmed V and J ends, which lost 3 bases and 1 base, there was a span of 7 bases. The CDR3 DNA sequence: TGCAGTGCTAGTAAGCCTTCCTACGAGCAGTACTTC. Protein sequence: CSASKPSYEQYF.

Concerning this clone: This specimen includes other DNA sequences encoding the same CDR3. The J gene is TRBJ1-1, the V gene TRBV5-1; D call uncertain. Germline V gene data show CDR1 as SGHRS and CDR2 as YFSETQ. The CDR3 is 13 residues long. Between the trimmed V and J ends, which lost 3 bases and 1 base, there was a span of 7 bases. As DNA, the CDR3 is TGCGCCAGCAGCTCCGGGTCGAACACTGAAGCTTTCTTT. This gives the protein CASSSGSNTEAFF.

The chain recombines TRBV5-1 with TRBJ2-1; D is unresolved. This CDR3 comprises 15 residues. With 0 bases removed from V and 7 bases from J, the gap between germline ends came to 14 bases. The germline CDR1 and CDR2 sequences are SGHRS and YFSETQ. This chain's CDR3 is CASSLAIDVRNEQFF. CDR3 nucleotides: TGCGCCAGCAGCTTGGCAATAGACGTGCGGAATGAGCAGTTCTTC.

This clone was picked up one time. The genes are TRBV7-8 and TRBJ2-3, with TRBD2 identical over 8 bases. V dropped 3 bases and J dropped 4; count of bases not matched to a gene: 6. CDR1 is SGHVS and CDR2 is FQNEAQ in the germline V gene. This CDR3 spans 15 amino acids. CDR3 in DNA: TGTGCCAGCAGCTTTTACGGGGGGGAGGCAGATACGCAGTATTTT. As protein: CASSFYGGEADTQYF.

The chain uses TRBV12-5 and TRBJ1-5; 7 bases are a match to TRBD1. Looked up from germline, CDR1 is LGHNT and CDR2 is FRNRAP. The CDR3 consists of 15 residues. Trimming took 6 bases from V and 0 from J; bases not matched to a gene: 5. CDR3 nucleotide sequence: TGTGCTAGTGGCTCGGGACAGAGTAGCAATCAGCCCCAGCATTTT. As protein: CASGSGQSSNQPQHF.

This clone was counted between two and nine times. The chain recombines TRBV2 with TRBJ2-7; the match to TRBD2 covers 13 bases. The germline gives CDR1 SNHLY, CDR2 FYNNEI. With 8 bases clipped from V and 2 bases from J, the junction kept 12 bases outside the gene matches. The CDR3 loop spans 17 amino acids. The CDR3 DNA sequence: TGTGCCAGCCGAAGCTCGACTAGCGGGAGGCCAACCTACGAGCAGTACTTC. This encodes CASRSSTSGRPTYEQYF.

This chain connects TRBV5-4 to TRBJ1-2, with D maybe TRBD1 (5 bases). V lost 3 bases and J 4 bases, leaving 13 bases between the germline ends. The length of the CDR3 is 14 residues. The germline V gene has CDR1 SGHNT and CDR2 YYREEE (reference sequence). The CDR3 region is CASSSQQEIYGYTF. Written as DNA, the CDR3 is TGTGCCAGCAGCTCTCAACAGGAGATCTATGGCTACACCTTC. The full variable domain, its missing parts supplied by reference TRBV5-4 and TRBJ1-2, is ETGVTQSPTHLIKTRGQQVTLRCSSQSGHNTVSWYQQALGQGPQFIFQYYREEENGRGNFPPRFSGLQFPNYSSELNVNALELDDSALYLCASSSQQEIYGYTFGSGTRLTVV.

The chain links TRBV5-1 to TRBJ1-4; D remains unclear. Germline loops: CDR1 SGHRS, CDR2 YFSETQ. This CDR3 has 15 amino acids. Trimming pared 0 bases from V and 1 base from J, leaving 7 bases between. As DNA, the CDR3 is TGCGCCAGCAGCTTGGTGCGGGGAACTAATGAAAAACTGTTTTTT. This encodes CASSLVRGTNEKLFF.

The V and J genes are TRBV30 and TRBJ2-1, with TRBD2 matching over 9 bases. J was trimmed by 4 bases and V by 4 bases; bases with no gene match: 8. The germline gives CDR1 GTSNPN, CDR2 SVGIG (reference sequence). The CDR3 length is 15 residues. For the CDR3, the DNA is TGTGCCTGGACTAGAGGGACTAGCTTGTACAATGAGCAGTTCTTC. Protein: CAWTRGTSLYNEQFF.

The chain couples TRBV7-2 to TRBJ1-1; D gene unclear. This CDR3 comprises 13 residues. Germline-derived CDR1 and CDR2 are SGHTA and FQGNSA. Trimming took off 3 bases at V and 3 bases at J, with 8 bases between the two ends. The CDR3 sequence: CASSLGGDTEAFF. The CDR3 bases are TGTGCCAGCAGCTTGGGAGGAGACACTGAAGCTTTCTTT.

This clone was picked up one time. The rearrangement joins TRBV11-2 to TRBJ1-6; D is uncertain. V lost 5 bases to trimming and J lost 9 bases, with 20 bases between them. Per germline, CDR1 SGHAT and CDR2 FQNNGV. CDR3 size: 16 residues. DNA for the CDR3: TGTGCCAGCAGCCTGATTCCCGGGGTCCGGGGTTCACCCCTCCACTTT. Its protein is CASSLIPGVRGSPLHF. The full variable domain, in which reference TRBV11-2 and TRBJ1-6 provide the parts outside the CDR3, is EAGVAQSPRYKIIEKRQSVAFWCNPISGHATLYWYQQILGQGPKLLIQFQNNGVVDDSQLPKDRFSAERLKGVDSTLKIQPAKLEDSAVYLCASSLIPGVRGSPLHFGNGTRLTVT.

This rearrangement joins TRBV11-2 to TRBJ2-4, with D maybe TRBD2 (6 bases). There are 19 residues in the CDR3. Germline CDR1 reads SGHAT; CDR2 reads FQNNGV. Trimming removed 11 bases from V and 0 bases from J, with 29 bases in between. CDR3 DNA sequence: TGTGCCTACGGGGGTCTAGGTCGCTCCCTTTTACTAGCCAAAAACATTCAGTACTTC. Translation gives CAYGGLGRSLLLAKNIQYF.

The chain uses TRBV13 and TRBJ1-1; tentatively, D is TRBD1 (5 bases). This CDR3 is 14 amino acids long. Per the germline V gene, CDR1 is PRHDT and CDR2 is FYEKMQ (reference sequence). V gave up 4 bases and J gave up 0 bases, with 9 bases separating them. CDR3 protein: CASSSLTVNTEAFF. CDR3 nucleotides: TGTGCCAGCAGCTCGTTGACAGTGAACACTGAAGCTTTCTTT.

Concerning this clone: At one end the junction does not follow the germline gene, possibly because of a read error. The CDR3 DNA sequence: TGTGCCAGTTTAGGCATACGGAGGGGGCTGAACCCTGAAGCTTTCTTT. It yields the protein CASLGIRRGLNPEAFF. The V call is TRBV19, the J call TRBJ1-1; TRBD1 aligns across 7 bases. This CDR3 region has 16 residues. Germline V gives CDR1 LNHDA, CDR2 SQIVND (reference sequence).

The rearrangement links TRBV18 to TRBJ2-5; maybe TRBD1 (6 bases). Trimming cost V 1 base and J 1 base, with 10 bases left between them. The CDR3 has 15 amino acids. Germline V CDR1 and CDR2: KGHSH, LQKENI. In DNA form, the CDR3 reads TGTGCCAGCTCACCACAGGGGGTGATCCAAGAGACCCAGTACTTC. This sequence encodes CASSPQGVIQETQYF.

The rearrangement joins TRBV11-3 to TRBJ2-2; 9 positions agree with TRBD2. V lost 5 bases and J lost 6; bases outside the gene matches: 13. This CDR3 has 17 amino acids. Germline loops: CDR1 SGHNT, CDR2 YENEEA. The CDR3 here is CASSGGTGTSQSGELFF. CDR3 sequence (DNA): TGTGCCAGCAGCGGAGGGACCGGGACTAGCCAATCCGGGGAGCTGTTTTTT.

V gene TRBV20-1 combines with J gene TRBJ2-3, with 8 bases that match TRBD1. The germline V gene has CDR1 DFQATT and CDR2 SNEGSKA (reference sequence). The CDR3 extends over 14 amino acids. With V trimmed by 3 bases and J by 7 bases, 9 bases remained unmatched. Here the CDR3 DNA reads TGCAGTGCTAGTTCCGGACAGGGAACAAATACGCAGTATTTT. Its protein product is CSASSGQGTNTQYF.

V usage is TRBV18 and J usage is TRBJ2-7; no definite D call. Germline CDR1 KGHSH, CDR2 LQKENI. The CDR3 has 13 residues. Between the trimmed V and J ends, which lost 3 bases and 7 bases, there was a span of 13 bases. CDR3 nucleotide sequence: TGTGCCAGCTCACCGTCACCTAGTGGGGAGCAGTACTTC. It encodes CASSPSPSGEQYF.

The chain links TRBV2 to TRBJ1-4; D not certain. Trimming took 7 bases from V and 5 from J, leaving 8 bases between them. Germline V gene sequence: CDR1 SNHLY, CDR2 FYNNEI. This CDR3 region has 12 residues. CDR3 coding DNA: TGTGCCAGCACCCGCGAGAATGAAAAACTGTTTTTT. The encoded protein is CASTRENEKLFF.

The gene calls are TRBV14 and TRBJ1-3; 7 positions match TRBD1. This CDR3 has 16 amino acids. The germline V gene has CDR1 SGHDN and CDR2 FVKESK. V lost 4 bases to trimming and J lost 2 bases; unmatched junction nucleotides: 8. The CDR3 DNA is TGTGCCAGCAGCCCATTGACAGGGAAGACTGGAAACACCATATATTTT. As protein: CASSPLTGKTGNTIYF.

The chain has TRBV9 and TRBJ2-3; D might be TRBD2 (5 bases). The CDR3 is 15 amino acids. Deletions cut 0 bases from V and 3 bases from J, with 11 bases between. From germline, CDR1 is SGDLS and CDR2 YYNGEE. The CDR3 spells CASSVGGLSTDTQYF. The CDR3 DNA is TGTGCCAGCAGCGTAGGAGGGCTGAGTACAGATACGCAGTATTTT.

This clone turned up a few times. This sample includes further DNA sequences coding for the same CDR3. This chain uses TRBV29-1 with TRBJ1-2; 9 nucleotides agree with TRBD1. The CDR3 runs 11 residues. Germline CDR1 is SQVTM and CDR2 is ANQGSEA. V lost 6 bases to trimming and J lost 7 bases; unmatched junction nucleotides: 3. As DNA, the CDR3 is TGCAGCGTCTGGACAGGGGCTGGCTACACCTTC. This sequence encodes CSVWTGAGYTF.

Concerning this clone itself: Other nucleotide sequences from this sample produce the same CDR3. The gene calls are TRBV7-9 and TRBJ1-1, with D unresolved. Germline CDR1 is SEHNR and CDR2 is FQNEAQ (reference sequence). Trimming left V 3 bases short and J 1 base short, with 6 bases between. This CDR3 is 13 amino acids long. The CDR3 DNA sequence: TGTGCCAGCAGCTTTGGCGGGAACACTGAAGCTTTCTTT. Translating gives CASSFGGNTEAFF.